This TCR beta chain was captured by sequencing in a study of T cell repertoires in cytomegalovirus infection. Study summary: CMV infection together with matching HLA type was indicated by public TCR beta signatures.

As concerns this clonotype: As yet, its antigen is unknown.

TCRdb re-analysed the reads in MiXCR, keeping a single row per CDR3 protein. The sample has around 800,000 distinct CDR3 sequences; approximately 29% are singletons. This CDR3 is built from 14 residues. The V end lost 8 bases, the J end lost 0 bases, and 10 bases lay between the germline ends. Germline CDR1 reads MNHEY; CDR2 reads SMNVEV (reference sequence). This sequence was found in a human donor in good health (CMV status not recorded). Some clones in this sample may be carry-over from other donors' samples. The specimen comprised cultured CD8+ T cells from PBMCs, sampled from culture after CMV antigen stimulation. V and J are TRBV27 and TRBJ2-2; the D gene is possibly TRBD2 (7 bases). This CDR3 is CASAGASNTGELFF. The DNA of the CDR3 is TGTGCCAGCGCGGGGGCGTCGAACACCGGGGAGCTGTTTTTT.